The sequence of this T cell receptor (beta chain) was determined in a study of blood T cell repertoires in COVID-19. Turning to the study itself: Sources were T cells, B-cell-depleted T cells, or PBMCs; the material itself was cDNA or gDNA.

Germline V CDR1 and CDR2: MNHEY, SMNVEV (reference sequence). CDR3 length equals 13 residues. V shed 5 bases and J 5 bases; nucleotides not matched to a gene: 2. Per the authors' pipeline: Estimates of nucleated cell counts were drawn from the amplification of reference gene primers. The data were produced by immunoSEQ multiplex PCR, yet TCRdb's version contains in-frame clones alone and is incomplete. From that table come the V and J calls and clone size; the DNA was used to work out D and trimming. The sample yields 210,000 or so clones, roughly 85% seen once. The sequenced material came from peripheral blood. The J gene is TRBJ1-5, the V gene TRBV27, with 8 bases identical to TRBD1. The receptor's source is a man in his forties or fifties with COVID-19, enrolled during active disease. The CDR3 sequence: CASSKQGDQPQHF. CDR3 sequence (DNA): TGTGCCAGCAGTAAACAGGGGGATCAGCCCCAGCATTTT.